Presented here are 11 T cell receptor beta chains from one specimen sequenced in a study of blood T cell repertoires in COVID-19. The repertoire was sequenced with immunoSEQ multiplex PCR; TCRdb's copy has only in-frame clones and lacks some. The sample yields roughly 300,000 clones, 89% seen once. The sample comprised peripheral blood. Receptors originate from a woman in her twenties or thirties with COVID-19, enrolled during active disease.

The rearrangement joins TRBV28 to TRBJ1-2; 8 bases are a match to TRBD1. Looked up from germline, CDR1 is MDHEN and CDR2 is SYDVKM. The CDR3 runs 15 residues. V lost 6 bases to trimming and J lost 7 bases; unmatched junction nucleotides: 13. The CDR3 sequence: CASSLPDRGRSGYTF. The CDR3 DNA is TGTGCCAGCAGCTTACCTGACAGGGGAAGGTCTGGCTACACCTTC.

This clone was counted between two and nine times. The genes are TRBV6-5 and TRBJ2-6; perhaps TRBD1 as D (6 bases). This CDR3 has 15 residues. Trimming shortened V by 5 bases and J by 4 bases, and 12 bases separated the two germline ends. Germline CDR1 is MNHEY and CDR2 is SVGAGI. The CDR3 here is CASSHQGSGANVLTF. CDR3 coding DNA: TGTGCCAGCAGTCACCAGGGGTCAGGGGCCAACGTCCTGACTTTC.

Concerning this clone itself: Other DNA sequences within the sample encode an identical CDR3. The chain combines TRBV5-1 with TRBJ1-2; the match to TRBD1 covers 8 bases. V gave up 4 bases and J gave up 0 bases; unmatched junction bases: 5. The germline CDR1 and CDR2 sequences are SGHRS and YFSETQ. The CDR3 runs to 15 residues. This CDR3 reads CASSPGTGANYGYTF. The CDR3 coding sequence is TGCGCCAGCAGCCCGGGGACAGGCGCTAACTATGGCTACACCTTC.

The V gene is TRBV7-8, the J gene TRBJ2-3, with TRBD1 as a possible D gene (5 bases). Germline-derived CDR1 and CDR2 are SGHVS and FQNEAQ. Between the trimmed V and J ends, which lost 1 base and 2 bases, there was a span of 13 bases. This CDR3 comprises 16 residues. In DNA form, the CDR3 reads TGTGCCAGCAGCTTAGAGGGGAACTATCTCACAGATACGCAGTATTTT. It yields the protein CASSLEGNYLTDTQYF.

The DNA for the CDR3 is TGTGCCAGCAGCGCGGCCCCCGGACATAGCACAGATACGCAGTATTTT. It translates to CASSAAPGHSTDTQYF. The chain combines TRBV5-5 with TRBJ2-3; tentative D call: TRBD1 (5 bases). The ends were cut back, 4 bases at V and 0 bases at J, with 15 bases in the middle. CDR3 length: 16 amino acids. The germline V gene has CDR1 SGHKS and CDR2 YYEKEE (reference sequence).

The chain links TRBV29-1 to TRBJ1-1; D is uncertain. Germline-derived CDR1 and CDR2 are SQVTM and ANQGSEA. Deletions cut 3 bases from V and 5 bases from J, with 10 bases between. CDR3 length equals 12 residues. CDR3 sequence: CSVDNSGTEAFF. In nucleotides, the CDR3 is TGCAGCGTTGATAACAGCGGAACTGAAGCTTTCTTT.

CDR3 bases: TGTGCCAGCAGCTTAAGCGATTCGTTGAATTCACCCCTCCACTTT. Amino acid sequence: CASSLSDSLNSPLHF. The chain couples TRBV11-3 to TRBJ1-6; D unresolved. Germline loops: CDR1 SGHNT, CDR2 YENEEA. The CDR3 consists of 15 residues. V was clipped by 2 bases and J by 7 bases, with 12 bases between them.

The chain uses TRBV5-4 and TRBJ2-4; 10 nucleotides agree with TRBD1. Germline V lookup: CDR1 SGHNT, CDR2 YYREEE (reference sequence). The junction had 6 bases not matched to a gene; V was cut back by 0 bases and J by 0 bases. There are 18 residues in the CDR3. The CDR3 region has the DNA TGTGCCAGCAGCTTGGGGGGACAGGGGAACCCAGCCAAAAACATTCAGTACTTC. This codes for CASSLGGQGNPAKNIQYF.

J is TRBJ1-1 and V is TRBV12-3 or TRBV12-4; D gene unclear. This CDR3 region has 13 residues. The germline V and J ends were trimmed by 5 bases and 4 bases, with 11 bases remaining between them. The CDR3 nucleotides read TGTGCCAGCAGTCAACTTTATCCCACTGAAGCTTTCTTT. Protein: CASSQLYPTEAFF.

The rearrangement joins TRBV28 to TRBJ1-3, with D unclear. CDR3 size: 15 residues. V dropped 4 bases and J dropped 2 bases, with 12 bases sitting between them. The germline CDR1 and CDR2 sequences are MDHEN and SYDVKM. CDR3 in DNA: TGTGCCAGCAGTTCCCCCGGGGTACCTGGAAACACCATATATTTT. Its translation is CASSSPGVPGNTIYF.

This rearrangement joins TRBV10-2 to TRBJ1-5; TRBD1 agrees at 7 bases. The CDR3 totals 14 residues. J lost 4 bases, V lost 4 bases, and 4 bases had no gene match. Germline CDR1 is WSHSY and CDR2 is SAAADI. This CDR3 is CASSAQQGNQPQHF. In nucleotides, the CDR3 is TGCGCCAGCAGTGCGCAACAGGGGAATCAGCCCCAGCATTTT.